This TCR beta chain came from a study of cytomegalovirus exposure and HLA in healthy donors. Study as a whole: Out of 150 million to 200 million T cells, an earlier analysis found 117 million unique TCR beta sequences in total. Study findings and constraints: Several V segments, TRBV6-2 and TRBV6-3 among them, could not be told apart and were dropped.

Concerning this clone itself: Antigen specificity is unknown.

Use of 60 Vbeta and 13 Jbeta primers characterized the PCR. The repertoire was sequenced with immunoSEQ multiplex PCR; TCRdb's copy has only in-frame clones and lacks some. This table holds 150,000 or so clones, approximately 80% found once. Trimming left V 4 bases short and J 7 bases short, with 15 bases between. Germline loops: CDR1 SGHRS, CDR2 YFSETQ. The CDR3 consists of 14 residues. This TCR derives from a man aged 50 to 59 in good health and CMV-seropositive. The sequencing sample was made of PBMCs. J is TRBJ1-5 and V is TRBV5-1; D call uncertain. CDR3 nucleotides: TGCGCCAGCAGCGTAGGAGGCGGAGAGCAGCCCCAGCATTTT. This sequence encodes CASSVGGGEQPQHF.